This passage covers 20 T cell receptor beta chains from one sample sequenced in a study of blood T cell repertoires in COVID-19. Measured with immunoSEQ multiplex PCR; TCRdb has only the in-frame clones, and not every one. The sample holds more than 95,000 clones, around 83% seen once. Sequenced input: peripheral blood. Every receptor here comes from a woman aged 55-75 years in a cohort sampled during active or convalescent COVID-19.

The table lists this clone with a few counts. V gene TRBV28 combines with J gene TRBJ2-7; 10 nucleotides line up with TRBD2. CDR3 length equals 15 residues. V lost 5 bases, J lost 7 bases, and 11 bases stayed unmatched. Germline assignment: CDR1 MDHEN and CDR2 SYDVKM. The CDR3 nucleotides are TGTGCCAGCAGTACCGCTAGCGGGAGTGTCGGGGAGCAGTACTTC. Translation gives CASSTASGSVGEQYF. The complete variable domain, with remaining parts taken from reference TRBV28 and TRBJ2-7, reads DVKVTQSSRYLVKRTGEKVFLECVQDMDHENMFWYRQDPGLGLRLIYFSYDVKMKEKGDIPEGYSVSREKKERFSLILESASTNQTSMYLCASSTASGSVGEQYFGPGTRLTVT.

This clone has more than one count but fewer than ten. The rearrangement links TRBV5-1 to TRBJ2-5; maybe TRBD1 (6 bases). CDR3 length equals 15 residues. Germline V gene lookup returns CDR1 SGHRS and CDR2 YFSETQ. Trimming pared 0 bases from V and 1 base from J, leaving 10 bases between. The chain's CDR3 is CASSLGGGSQETQYF. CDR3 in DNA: TGCGCCAGCAGCTTGGGAGGGGGATCCCAAGAGACCCAGTACTTC.

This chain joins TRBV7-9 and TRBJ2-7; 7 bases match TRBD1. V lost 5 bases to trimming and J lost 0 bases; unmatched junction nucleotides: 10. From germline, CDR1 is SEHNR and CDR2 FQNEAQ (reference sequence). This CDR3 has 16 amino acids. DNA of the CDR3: TGTGCCAGCAGCACAATACAGGGGTCTAGCTCCTACGAGCAGTACTTC. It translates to CASSTIQGSSSYEQYF.

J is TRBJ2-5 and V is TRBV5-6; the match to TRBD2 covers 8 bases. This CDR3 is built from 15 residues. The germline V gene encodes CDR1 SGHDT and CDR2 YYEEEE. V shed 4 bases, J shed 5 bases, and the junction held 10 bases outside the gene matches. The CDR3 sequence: CASSPLGLVDETQYF. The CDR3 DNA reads TGTGCCAGCAGCCCCTTGGGACTAGTGGACGAGACCCAGTACTTC.

The CDR3 bases are TGTGCCAGCAGTTATCTTGGGGAACTCGGGGGGACTGAAGCTTTCTTT. This sequence encodes CASSYLGELGGTEAFF. This sequence joins TRBV6-9 and TRBJ1-1, with D possibly being TRBD1 (5 bases). V was pared by 2 bases and J by 5 bases, with 18 bases between. CDR3 length equals 16 residues. Germline values: CDR1 MNHGY, CDR2 SVAAGI.

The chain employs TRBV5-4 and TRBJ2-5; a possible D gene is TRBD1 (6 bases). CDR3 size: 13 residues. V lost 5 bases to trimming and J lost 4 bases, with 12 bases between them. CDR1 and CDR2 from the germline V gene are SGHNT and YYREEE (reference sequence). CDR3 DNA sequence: TGTGCCAGCAGTATTACCAGGGGAGAGACCCAGTACTTC. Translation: CASSITRGETQYF.

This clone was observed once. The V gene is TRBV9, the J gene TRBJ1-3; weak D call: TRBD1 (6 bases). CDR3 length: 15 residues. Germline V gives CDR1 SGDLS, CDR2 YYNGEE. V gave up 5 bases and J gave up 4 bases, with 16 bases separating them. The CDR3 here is CASSAVWGGGNTIYF. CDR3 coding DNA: TGTGCCAGCAGTGCCGTATGGGGGGGCGGAAACACCATATATTTT.

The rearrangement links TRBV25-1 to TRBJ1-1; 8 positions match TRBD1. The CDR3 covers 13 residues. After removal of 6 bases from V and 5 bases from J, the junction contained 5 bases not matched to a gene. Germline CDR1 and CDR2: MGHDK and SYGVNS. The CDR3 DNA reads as TGTGCCAGCAGGCTACAGGGGGAGACTGAAGCTTTCTTT. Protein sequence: CASRLQGETEAFF. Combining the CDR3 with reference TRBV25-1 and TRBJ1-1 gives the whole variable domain EADIYQTPRYLVIGTGKKITLECSQTMGHDKMYWYQQDPGMELHLIHYSYGVNSTEKGDLSSESTVSRIRTEHFPLTLESARPSHTSQYLCASRLQGETEAFFGQGTRLTVV.

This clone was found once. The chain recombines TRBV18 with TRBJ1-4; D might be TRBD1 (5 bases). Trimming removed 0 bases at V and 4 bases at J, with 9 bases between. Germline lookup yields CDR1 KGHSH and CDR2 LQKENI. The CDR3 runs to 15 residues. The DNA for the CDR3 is TGTGCCAGCTCACCACCGGGCGGACATAATGAAAAACTGTTTTTT. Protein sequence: CASSPPGGHNEKLFF.

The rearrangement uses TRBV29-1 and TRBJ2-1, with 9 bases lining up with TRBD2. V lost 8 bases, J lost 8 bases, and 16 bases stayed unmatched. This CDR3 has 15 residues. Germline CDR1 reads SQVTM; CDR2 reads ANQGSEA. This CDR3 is CSIKAGGLISYEQFF. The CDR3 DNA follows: TGCAGCATAAAAGCGGGGGGCCTGATATCTTATGAGCAGTTCTTC.

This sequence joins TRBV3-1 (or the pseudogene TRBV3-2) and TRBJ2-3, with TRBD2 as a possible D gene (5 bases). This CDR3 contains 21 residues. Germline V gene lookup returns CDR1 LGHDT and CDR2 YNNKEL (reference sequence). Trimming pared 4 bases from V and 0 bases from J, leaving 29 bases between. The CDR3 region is CASSLEGGTDFRSLSTDTQYF. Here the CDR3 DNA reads TGTGCCAGCAGCCTCGAGGGCGGCACCGACTTTCGTAGCTTAAGCACAGATACGCAGTATTTT.

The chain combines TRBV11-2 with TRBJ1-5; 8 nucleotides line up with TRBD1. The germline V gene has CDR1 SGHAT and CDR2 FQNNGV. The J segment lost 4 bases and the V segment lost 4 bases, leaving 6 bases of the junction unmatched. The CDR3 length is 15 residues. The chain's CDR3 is CASSSDRGKNQPQHF. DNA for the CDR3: TGTGCCAGCAGCTCAGACAGGGGAAAGAATCAGCCCCAGCATTTT.

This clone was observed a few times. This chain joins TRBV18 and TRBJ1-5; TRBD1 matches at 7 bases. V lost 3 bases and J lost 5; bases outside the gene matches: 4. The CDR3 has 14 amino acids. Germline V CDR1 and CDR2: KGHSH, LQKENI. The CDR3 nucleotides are TGTGCCAGCTCACCTTTCGGACAGGATCAGCCCCAGCATTTT. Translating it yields CASSPFGQDQPQHF.

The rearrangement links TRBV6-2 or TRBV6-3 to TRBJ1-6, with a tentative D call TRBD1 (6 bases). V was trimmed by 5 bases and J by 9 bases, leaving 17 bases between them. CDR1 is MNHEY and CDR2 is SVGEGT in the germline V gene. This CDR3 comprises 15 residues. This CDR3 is CASSIPGGRGSPLHF. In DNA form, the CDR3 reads TGTGCCAGCAGTATTCCCGGGGGGCGAGGTTCACCCCTCCACTTT.

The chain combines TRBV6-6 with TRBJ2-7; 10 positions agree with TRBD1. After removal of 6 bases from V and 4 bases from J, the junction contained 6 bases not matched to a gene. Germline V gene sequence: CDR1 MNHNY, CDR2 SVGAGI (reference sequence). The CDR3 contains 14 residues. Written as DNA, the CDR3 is TGTGCCAGCAGATCGGGACAGGGGATGTACGAGCAGTACTTC. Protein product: CASRSGQGMYEQYF.

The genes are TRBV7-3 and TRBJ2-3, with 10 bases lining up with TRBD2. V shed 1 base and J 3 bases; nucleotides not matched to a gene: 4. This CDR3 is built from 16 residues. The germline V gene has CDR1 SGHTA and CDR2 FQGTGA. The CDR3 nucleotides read TGTGCCAGCAGCTTAAGAGCGGGGGGGCGGACAGATACGCAGTATTTT. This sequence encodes CASSLRAGGRTDTQYF.

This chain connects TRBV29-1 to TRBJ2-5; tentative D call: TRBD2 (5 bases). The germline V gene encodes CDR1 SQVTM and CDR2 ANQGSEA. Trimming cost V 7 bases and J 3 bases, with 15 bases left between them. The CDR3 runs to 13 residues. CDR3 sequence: CSAIRRREETQYF. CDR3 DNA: TGCAGCGCCATCAGGAGGAGAGAAGAGACCCAGTACTTC.

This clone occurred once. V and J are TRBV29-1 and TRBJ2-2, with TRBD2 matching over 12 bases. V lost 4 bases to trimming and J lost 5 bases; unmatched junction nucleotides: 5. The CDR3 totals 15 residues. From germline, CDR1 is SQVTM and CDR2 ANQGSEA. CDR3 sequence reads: CSVASLAGGTGELFF. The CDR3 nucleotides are TGCAGCGTTGCCAGTCTAGCGGGAGGGACCGGGGAGCTGTTTTTT.

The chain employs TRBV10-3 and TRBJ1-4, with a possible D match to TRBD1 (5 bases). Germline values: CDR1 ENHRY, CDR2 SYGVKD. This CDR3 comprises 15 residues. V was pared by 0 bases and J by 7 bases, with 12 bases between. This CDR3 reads CAISESRGRGEKLFF. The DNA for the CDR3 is TGTGCCATCAGTGAGTCAAGGGGAAGGGGTGAAAAACTGTTTTTT.

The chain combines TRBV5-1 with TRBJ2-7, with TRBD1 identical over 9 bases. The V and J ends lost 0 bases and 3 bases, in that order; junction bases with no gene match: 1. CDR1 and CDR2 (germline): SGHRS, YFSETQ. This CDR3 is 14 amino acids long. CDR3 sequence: CASSLGGQGYEQYF. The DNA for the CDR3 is TGCGCCAGCAGCTTGGGGGGACAGGGCTACGAGCAGTACTTC.